The source of this T cell receptor (beta chain) is a study of T cell changes during pregnancy in multiple sclerosis. Method: immunoSEQ multiplex PCR; TCRdb's copy keeps in-frame clones and lacks some. Here the sample spans tens of thousands of clones, over 80% being singletons. This clone was observed a single time. The clonotype was recovered from a female donor with multiple sclerosis, enrolled in a pregnancy study. The material sequenced was CD4+ T cells from peripheral blood mononuclear cells, taken in the first trimester of pregnancy.

The CDR3 DNA is TGTGCCTGGAGTCTCGGGGGGCACGGCAATCAGCCCCAGCATTTT. Encoded protein: CAWSLGGHGNQPQHF. The chain has TRBV30 and TRBJ1-5, with D perhaps matching TRBD1 (6 bases). CDR1 and CDR2 (germline): GTSNPN, SVGIG (reference sequence). V was trimmed by 2 bases and J by 2 bases, leaving 13 bases between them. The CDR3 covers 15 residues.